This T cell receptor beta chain is drawn from a study of blood T cell repertoires in COVID-19. At the level of the study: The United States, Italy and Spain were the sources of the acute and convalescent COVID-19 samples. The cDNA or gDNA used as material had been derived from T cells, B-cell-depleted T cells, or PBMCs.

Authors' analysis steps: Amplification with reference gene primers provided the estimates of nucleated cell counts. Measured with immunoSEQ multiplex PCR; TCRdb has only the in-frame clones, and not every one. V, J and clone size reflect that table, while D and trimming were determined from the DNA. In the table there are about 23,000 clones, 94% of which are singletons. V was pared by 7 bases and J by 1 base, with 5 bases between. The CDR3 contains 11 residues. CDR1 is MNHEY and CDR2 is SMNVEV in the germline V gene (reference sequence). The receptor was isolated from a woman aged 45 to 65 with active COVID-19. This sequence joins TRBV27 and TRBJ2-7; D remains unclear. The sequenced material came from peripheral blood. The CDR3 loop reads CASKSSYEQYF. As DNA, the CDR3 is TGTGCCAGCAAGAGTTCCTACGAGCAGTACTTC.